The entry that follows covers one TCR beta chain sequence. Its cognate antigen is unknown. Method: immunoSEQ multiplex PCR; TCRdb's copy keeps in-frame clones and lacks some. The profile shows over 6,000 clones, 70% to 90% of them singletons. All trial patients relapsed after autologous stem cell transplantation. Classifying best responses yielded complete response, partial response or progressive disease. This entry is derived from a study of PD-1 blockade in classical Hodgkin lymphoma. Study overall: Administration of nivolumab to patients was at 3 mg/kg intravenously every 2 weeks.

Points from the study as a whole: Repertoires differed for reasons still undefined, possibly disease activity or prior therapy. Prior to therapy, complete responders displayed diversity much like that of newly diagnosed patients.

This CDR3 is built from 14 residues. Germline V gene sequence: CDR1 SGHTS, CDR2 YDEGEE. Trimming took 4 bases from V and 7 from J, leaving 17 bases between them. This clonotype originated in a human donor with classical Hodgkin lymphoma. The chain employs TRBV5-8 and TRBJ1-2; no clear D. This material consisted of peripheral blood mononuclear cells (PBMCs), taken before the second cycle of nivolumab. The chain's CDR3 is CASSPTSPTAGYTF. The CDR3 region has the DNA TGTGCCAGCAGCCCTACTTCGCCGACGGCTGGCTACACCTTC. The full variable domain, rest sourced from reference TRBV5-8 and TRBJ1-2, is EAGVTQSPTHLIKTRGQQATLRCSPISGHTSVYWYQQALGLGLQFLLWYDEGEERNRGNFPPRFSGRQFPNYSSELNVNALELEDSALYLCASSPTSPTAGYTFGSGTRLTVV.